This record covers a single TCR beta chain. Its target is unknown. One entry per CDR3 protein, called by TCRdb with MiXCR from the 5' RACE reads. Seen here are 450,000 to 650,000 distinct CDR3 sequences, about a fifth observed once, and the top ten hold approximately 8.4%. The sample belongs to a study of T-cell memory formation after mild COVID-19. Whole-study results and caveats: Contracting clones, day 15 to 85, had balanced CD4/CD8, and later expanders favored CD4+.

V shed 5 bases and J shed 0 bases, with 13 bases lying between them. Germline loops: CDR1 LNHNV, CDR2 YYDKDF (reference sequence). The CDR3 sequence is 15 residues long. The rearrangement links TRBV15 to TRBJ1-2, with unresolved D. The sequence came from an adult woman who had mild COVID-19 (a few samples of this study predate the infection). Cell type and time point are not known. Sequences were obtained from PBMCs or a T cell subset sorted from them (not recorded which). CDR3 nucleotides: TGTGCCACCAGCGTTGAAGGAAGGCCTAACTATGGCTACACCTTC. Its translation is CATSVEGRPNYGYTF.